These T cell receptor beta chains were read from a single sample in a study of blood T cell repertoires in COVID-19. TCRdb keeps only in-frame clones here, not all; method: immunoSEQ multiplex PCR. The sample lists about 71,000 clones; about three quarters were seen once. The sample taken for sequencing was peripheral blood. These receptors all stem from a woman aged 80 or over with active or convalescent COVID-19. Each CDR3 is given with its conserved first and last residue. The D gene is left open where the match is weak. The size entry is marked missing in some rows and otherwise reads once, few, many or a size class.

>TRBD1|TRBV28|-|TRBJ1-2
TGTGCCAGCAGTTACGGGACAGGGTTGAACTATGGCTACACCTTC
CASSYGTGLNYGYTF
>-|TRBV28|-|TRBJ1-3
TGTGCCAGCAGCGCCCGGACACCTGGAAACACCATATATTTT
CASSARTPGNTIYF
>TRBD1|TRBV25-1|-|TRBJ1-2
TGTGCCAGCCATCCGACAGGGGTAGAGATTTATGGCTACACCTTC
CASHPTGVEIYGYTF
>TRBD2|TRBV18|-|TRBJ2-7
TGTGCCAGCTCCCTTACTAGCGGGGGGGCCAACGTTTACGAGCAGTACTTC
CASSLTSGGANVYEQYF
>-|TRBV6-1|few|TRBJ1-6
TGTGCCAGCAGTGATCTGGAGAATAATTCACCCCTCCACTTT
CASSDLENNSPLHF
>-|TRBV7-2|-|TRBJ1-4
TGTGCCAGCAGCTCAAGACGGGCAACTAATGAAAAACTGTTTTTT
CASSSRRATNEKLFF
>-|TRBV7-9|-|TRBJ1-1
TGTGCCAGCAGTCGTCTAGGGGGTGTTGTCGCTGAAGCTTTCTTT
CASSRLGGVVAEAFF
>-|TRBV11-2|-|TRBJ2-1
TGTGCCAGCAGCTTAGACACGGCCGGGGGGCAGTTCTTC
CASSLDTAGGQFF
>-|TRBV10-3|-|TRBJ2-1
TGTGCCATCAGTGAGTCGACAGAATTCAATGAGCAGTTCTTC
CAISESTEFNEQFF
>-|TRBV18|-|TRBJ1-4
TGTGCCAGCTCACCACGGGCAGAGACTAATGAAAAACTGTTTTTT
CASSPRAETNEKLFF
>TRBD1|TRBV6-5|once|TRBJ1-4
TGTGCCAGCACCGGCCCCGGGACAGCTAATGAAAAACTGTTTTTT
CASTGPGTANEKLFF
>TRBD1|TRBV14|-|TRBJ1-2
TGTGCCAGCAGCCAAGATCAGGGGGCGGTTGGCTACACCTTC
CASSQDQGAVGYTF
>-|TRBV4-3|-|TRBJ2-3
TGCGCCAGCAGCCAAGATCCCCCAGGGTTGGAGGGAGATACGCAGTATTTT
CASSQDPPGLEGDTQYF
>TRBD1|TRBV6-5|-|TRBJ1-5
TGTGCCAGCTCTAGGACAGGGGATCAGCCCCAGCATTTT
CASSRTGDQPQHF
>TRBD1|TRBV7-9|-|TRBJ1-1
TGTGCCAGCAGACGAGGACAGGGGGTCTTAGAAGCTTTCTTT
CASRRGQGVLEAFF
>TRBD1|TRBV4-3|-|TRBJ2-3
TGCGCCAGCAGCCAAGATTGGGACAGGGGCACAGATACGCAGTATTTT
CASSQDWDRGTDTQYF
>TRBD1|TRBV7-7|once|TRBJ2-1
TGTGCTAGCAGCTTACGACCGGGACAGGGGATCGATGAGCAGTTCTTC
CASSLRPGQGIDEQFF
>TRBD2|TRBV9|-|TRBJ2-3
TGTGCCAGCAGTAAATCAATCCCGGGACTAGCGGGCCGAGGCACAGATACGCAGTATTTT
CASSKSIPGLAGRGTDTQYF
>-|TRBV4-3|-|TRBJ1-1
TGCGCCAGCAGCCAAGACAGGGGTACTGAAGCTTTCTTT
CASSQDRGTEAFF
>-|TRBV7-9|-|TRBJ2-2
TGTGCCAGCAGCTTCCGGGGAAAGGACACCGGGGAGCTGTTTTTT
CASSFRGKDTGELFF
>-|TRBV27|-|TRBJ2-7
TGTGCCAGCAAACCCAGGGAATCCTACGAGCAGTACTTC
CASKPRESYEQYF
>-|TRBV28|-|TRBJ2-7
TGTGCCAGCAGTTTACGGTTAGCCAACGAGCAGTACTTC
CASSLRLANEQYF